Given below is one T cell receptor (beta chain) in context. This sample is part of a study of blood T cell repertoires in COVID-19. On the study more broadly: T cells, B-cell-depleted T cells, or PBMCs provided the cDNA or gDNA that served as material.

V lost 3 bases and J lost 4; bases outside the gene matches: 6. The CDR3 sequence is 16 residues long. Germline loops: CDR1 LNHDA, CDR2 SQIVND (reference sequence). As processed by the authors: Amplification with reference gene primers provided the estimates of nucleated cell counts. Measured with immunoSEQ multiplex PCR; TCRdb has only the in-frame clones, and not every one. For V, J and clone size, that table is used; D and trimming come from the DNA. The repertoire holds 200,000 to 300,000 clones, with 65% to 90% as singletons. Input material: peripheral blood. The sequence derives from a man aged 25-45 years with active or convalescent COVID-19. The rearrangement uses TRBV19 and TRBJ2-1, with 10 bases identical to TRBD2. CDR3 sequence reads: CASSIEGTSEYNEQFF. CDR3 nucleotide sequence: TGTGCCAGTAGTATTGAAGGGACTAGCGAGTACAATGAGCAGTTCTTC.